The T cell receptor beta chain under discussion was sequenced for a study of blood T cell repertoires in COVID-19. Study-wide background: The United States, Italy and Spain supplied acute and convalescent COVID-19 samples. T cells, B-cell-depleted T cells, or PBMCs provided the cDNA or gDNA that served as material.

CDR3 size: 13 residues. V shed 6 bases, J shed 7 bases, and the junction held 8 bases outside the gene matches. Germline V gene sequence: CDR1 LNHDA, CDR2 SQIVND (reference sequence). Authors' processing steps: Scientists estimated how many nucleated cells there were by amplifying reference gene primers. Some clones are missing from TCRdb's copy, which holds only in-frame ones; the method was immunoSEQ multiplex PCR. Clone size and V and J calls were adopted from that table, with D and trimming inferred from the DNA. Of over 300,000 clones listed, approximately 85% are singletons. What was sequenced was peripheral blood. The V gene is TRBV19, the J gene TRBJ2-7; 8 nucleotides align to TRBD1. This receptor was taken from a human donor in a cohort sampled during active COVID-19. CDR3 protein: CASSGQGAWEQYF. The CDR3, as DNA: TGTGCCAGTAGCGGGCAGGGGGCTTGGGAGCAGTACTTC. Full variable domain (missing parts from reference TRBV19 and TRBJ2-7): DGGITQSPKYLFRKEGQNVTLSCEQNLNHDAMYWYRQDPGQGLRLIYYSQIVNDFQKGDIAEGYSVSREKKESFPLTVTSAQKNPTAFYLCASSGQGAWEQYFGPGTRLTVT.